This T cell receptor (beta chain) was captured in a study of T cell repertoires in cytomegalovirus infection. TCRdb reprocessed the reads via MiXCR and lists one record per CDR3 protein. The sample has around 300,000 distinct CDR3 sequences; roughly a fifth are singletons. As concerns this clonotype: The antigen is undetermined.

Germline loops: CDR1 MNHEY, CDR2 SVGAGI. V shed 5 bases, J shed 9 bases, and the junction held 6 bases outside the gene matches. This CDR3 region has 13 residues. The genes are TRBV6-5 and TRBJ1-2, with 10 positions matching TRBD1. The material was cultured PBMCs, obtained from culture after CMV antigen stimulation. The receptor was isolated from a human donor in good health (CMV status not recorded). Some clones in this sample may be carry-over from other donors' samples. The CDR3 DNA reads as TGTGCCAGCAGTCCGGGACAGGGGAGTCGCTACACCTTC. This gives the protein CASSPGQGSRYTF.